Below, 23 T cell receptor beta chains from the same sample are listed, as sequenced in a study of blood T cell repertoires in COVID-19 (dated by TCRdb to about 2020). The library was made by the immunoSEQ multiplex PCR assay. TCRdb obtained this table from immuneACCESS and retained in-frame rearrangements with V and J assigned. These tables miss some clones; where compared with another copy, unresolved V genes account for less than half of the shortfall, and the remainder is unexplained. The sample profile shows more than 85,000 clones; 70% to 85% of them were found once. The ten largest account for 24% of the sample. Sequencing was performed on peripheral blood. The origin of the receptors is a human donor in a cohort sampled during active COVID-19.

The CDR3 protein is CASSLGHVLSYNSPLHF. CDR3 nucleotide sequence: TGCGCCAGCAGCTTGGGACACGTTTTATCCTATAATTCACCCCTCCACTTT. V usage is TRBV5-1 and J usage is TRBJ1-6; D unclear. The CDR3 contains 17 residues. The germline V gene has CDR1 SGHRS and CDR2 YFSETQ. The V and J ends lost 0 bases and 1 base respectively, with 11 bases between them.

This clone was seen just once. The V gene is TRBV7-6, the J gene TRBJ1-6; D gene unclear. The germline gives CDR1 SGHVS, CDR2 FNYEAQ. The CDR3 is 15 residues long. V was trimmed by 3 bases and J by 5 bases, leaving 11 bases between them. Here the CDR3 reads CASSFRPGDNSPLHF. CDR3 nucleotides: TGTGCCAGCAGCTTTAGGCCGGGTGATAATTCACCCCTCCACTTT.

The CDR3, as DNA: TGTGCCAGCAATAAACGGGATAGCAATCAGCCCCAGCATTTT. Translating it yields CASNKRDSNQPQHF. The chain has TRBV2 and TRBJ1-5, with no clear D. The V gene lost 7 bases and the J gene lost 0 bases, with 10 bases spanning the gap. This CDR3 has 14 residues. The germline V gene has CDR1 SNHLY and CDR2 FYNNEI.

In this sample, this clone turned up a few times. V and J are TRBV5-1 and TRBJ2-1; D is perhaps TRBD1 (5 bases). V lost 4 bases, J lost 7 bases, and 21 bases lay in between. CDR3 length equals 16 residues. Germline V gene data show CDR1 as SGHRS and CDR2 as YFSETQ. The CDR3 nucleotides are TGCGCCAGCAGCGTCCAGCCAGGGTTGGTTTCGAATGAGCAGTTCTTC. Amino acids: CASSVQPGLVSNEQFF.

The chain links TRBV5-1 to TRBJ2-7; the D gene is possibly TRBD2 (6 bases). The CDR3 sequence is 12 residues long. The V and J ends lost 3 bases and 4 bases respectively, with 8 bases between them. CDR1 is SGHRS, CDR2 YFSETQ, per germline. The chain's CDR3 is CASSSGGYEQYF. CDR3 nucleotide sequence: TGCGCCAGCAGCTCCGGAGGGTACGAGCAGTACTTC.

The rearrangement uses TRBV28 and TRBJ1-2; D is unclear. CDR1 MDHEN and CDR2 SYDVKM come from the germline V gene. There are 15 residues in the CDR3. The V end lost 7 bases, the J end lost 1 base, and 16 bases lay between the germline ends. The CDR3 region has the DNA TGTGCCAGCATTCGGGGAGGAAGAATTAACTATGGCTACACCTTC. Protein product: CASIRGGRINYGYTF.

The chain combines TRBV20-1 with TRBJ2-5; D possibly corresponds to TRBD1 (6 bases). Germline V lookup: CDR1 DFQATT, CDR2 SNEGSKA (reference sequence). The CDR3 is 12 residues long. V lost 3 bases to trimming and J lost 5 bases, with 10 bases between them. The CDR3 nucleotides are TGCAGTGCTAGTGACAGGCTGGAGACCCAGTACTTC. This gives the protein CSASDRLETQYF.

The V call is TRBV9, the J call TRBJ2-7, with TRBD1 identical over 8 bases. CDR1 and CDR2 from the germline V gene are SGDLS and YYNGEE. Trimming at V came to 4 bases and at J to 7 bases, leaving 13 bases not matched to a gene. The CDR3 is 15 residues long. CDR3 DNA sequence: TGTGCCAGCAGCCTAAGAGAAGGGACAGGTGAAGAGCAGTACTTC. Protein sequence: CASSLREGTGEEQYF.

The V gene is TRBV4-2, the J gene TRBJ2-3; perhaps TRBD1 as D (5 bases). CDR1 is LGHNA, CDR2 YNFKEQ, per germline. Trimming took 0 bases from V and 8 from J, leaving 9 bases between them. The CDR3 is 13 residues long. The CDR3 is CASSQDQGRTQYF. As DNA, the CDR3 is TGTGCCAGCAGCCAAGATCAGGGTCGTACGCAGTATTTT.

The table lists this clone with a count of one. The chain is built from TRBV11-2 and TRBJ2-7; 7 bases map to TRBD1. The CDR3 sequence is 14 residues long. V lost 2 bases, J lost 3 bases, and 4 bases stayed unmatched. The germline gives CDR1 SGHAT, CDR2 FQNNGV. The CDR3 DNA reads TGTGCCAGCAGCTTATGGGACAGACTCTACGAGCAGTACTTC. It is translated as CASSLWDRLYEQYF.

The chain recombines TRBV23-1 with TRBJ2-5; TRBD2 matches 13 bases. TRBV23-1 is identified as an open reading frame with a role that is uncertain. With V trimmed by 6 bases and J by 3 bases, 1 base remained unmatched. This CDR3 comprises 14 residues. CDR3 nucleotide sequence: TGCGCCAGCAGCGGGACTAGCGGGGAAGAGACCCAGTACTTC. This translates into CASSGTSGEETQYF.

The V call is TRBV5-6, the J call TRBJ2-7, with 8 nucleotides matching TRBD1. The CDR3 sequence is 17 residues long. From germline, CDR1 is SGHDT and CDR2 YYEEEE. Trimming took 2 bases from V and 0 from J; bases not matched to a gene: 10. The CDR3 coding sequence is TGTGCCAGCAGCTTCGGACAGGGACCCGTCAGCTCCTACGAGCAGTACTTC. It codes for CASSFGQGPVSSYEQYF.

The chain combines TRBV21-1 with TRBJ1-2; the table's D call, TRBD1, has no DNA check behind it. TRBV21-1 is a recognized pseudogene. The CDR3 is 17 amino acids. The CDR3 spells CASSKSGRDRGPDGYTF. In DNA form, the CDR3 reads TGTGCCAGCAGCAAAAGTGGCCGGGACAGGGGGCCTGATGGCTACACCTTC.

V gene TRBV7-9 combines with J gene TRBJ2-7, with TRBD2 matching over 8 bases. The CDR3 length is 14 residues. V lost 5 bases and J lost 3; bases outside the gene matches: 6. Germline V gene data show CDR1 as SEHNR and CDR2 as FQNEAQ (reference sequence). CDR3 bases: TGTGCCAGCAGCCCCCGGGGGGGTCTCTACGAGCAGTACTTC. It is translated as CASSPRGGLYEQYF.

This clone is a singleton in its sample. The chain employs TRBV6-6 and TRBJ2-7; 16 bases line up with TRBD2. The CDR3 extends over 19 amino acids. V lost 5 bases and J lost 1; bases outside the gene matches: 11. The germline V gene has CDR1 MNHNY and CDR2 SVGAGI (reference sequence). This CDR3 is CASSLGGTSGRAGSYEQYF. Here the CDR3 DNA reads TGTGCCAGCAGTCTCGGGGGGACTAGCGGGAGGGCAGGGTCCTACGAGCAGTACTTC.

The rearrangement uses TRBV9 and TRBJ1-3; possibly TRBD1 for D (6 bases). Germline-derived CDR1 and CDR2 are SGDLS and YYNGEE. V lost 3 bases and J lost 0, with 10 bases in between. This CDR3 contains 15 residues. The chain's CDR3 is CASSAQGNSGNTIYF. CDR3 bases: TGTGCCAGCAGCGCCCAGGGGAACTCTGGAAACACCATATATTTT.

Only a few counts were recorded for this clone. The chain joins TRBV6-5 to TRBJ1-1; the D gene is possibly TRBD1 (5 bases). Germline V lookup: CDR1 MNHEY, CDR2 SVGAGI. Trimming cost V 6 bases and J 2 bases, with 13 bases left between them. The CDR3 has 14 amino acids. In DNA, the CDR3 is TGTGCCAGCAGCCCAGCGGGACCCAACACTGAAGCTTTCTTT. Translating gives CASSPAGPNTEAFF.

The chain carries TRBV5-4 and TRBJ1-2; maybe TRBD1 (5 bases). CDR3 length equals 15 residues. The V gene's germline CDR1 is SGHNT and CDR2 YYREEE (reference sequence). V lost 1 base and J lost 4, with 14 bases in between. Here the CDR3 DNA reads TGTGCCAGCAGCTTGACATTTGGGGCCTCCTATGGCTACACCTTC. This codes for CASSLTFGASYGYTF.

This sequence joins TRBV6-5 and TRBJ2-2, with TRBD1 identical over 8 bases. V dropped 8 bases and J dropped 2; count of bases not matched to a gene: 7. This CDR3 is 15 amino acids long. Germline CDR1 and CDR2: MNHEY and SVGAGI. The CDR3 here is CASCWGQVNTGELFF. CDR3 coding DNA: TGTGCCAGCTGTTGGGGACAGGTCAACACCGGGGAGCTGTTTTTT.

The chain has TRBV7-2 and TRBJ1-5; 8 nucleotides align to TRBD1. The CDR3 contains 16 residues. The germline CDR1 and CDR2 sequences are SGHTA and FQGNSA. The V gene end was trimmed by 1 base and the J gene end by 4 bases; junction bases not matched to a gene: 6. The CDR3 DNA sequence: TGTGCCAGCAGCTTAGTTGGGACAGGTAATAATCAGCCCCAGCATTTT. Encoded protein: CASSLVGTGNNQPQHF.

CDR3: CASYPGTGLTDTQYF. As DNA, the CDR3 is TGTGCCAGCTATCCCGGGACAGGGTTGACAGATACGCAGTATTTT. The V gene is TRBV28, the J gene TRBJ2-3; 9 bases map to TRBD1. Trimming cost V 8 bases and J 3 bases; bases outside gene matches: 9. Germline CDR1 MDHEN, CDR2 SYDVKM. The CDR3 covers 15 residues.

This clone occurred a few times. V usage is TRBV4-1 and J usage is TRBJ2-7; TRBD2 might be the D (6 bases). The germline CDR1 and CDR2 sequences are MGHRA and YSYEKL. Between the trimmed V and J ends, which lost 3 bases and 2 bases, there was a span of 14 bases. The CDR3 runs 15 residues. The CDR3, as DNA: TGCGCCAGCAGCCAGATCCGGGACTTTCCCTACGAGCAGTACTTC. Translation gives CASSQIRDFPYEQYF.

The rearrangement uses TRBV5-6 and TRBJ1-2; D perhaps matches TRBD1 (5 bases). The CDR3 has 15 residues. CDR1 is SGHDT and CDR2 is YYEEEE in the germline V gene. V was pared by 0 bases and J by 2 bases, with 11 bases between. The CDR3 sequence: CASSLDRWGNYGYTF. The DNA of the CDR3 is TGTGCCAGCAGCTTGGATCGGTGGGGCAACTATGGCTACACCTTC.